These 31 T cell receptor beta chains came from one sample sequenced in a study of cytomegalovirus exposure and HLA in healthy donors. Primers for the PCR totalled 60 Vbeta and 13 Jbeta. Using immunoSEQ multiplex PCR, the repertoire was profiled, and TCRdb retains in-frame clones only, with some absent. The sample contains some 100,000 clones, around three quarters of which appear only once. Specimen: PBMCs. These TCRs come from a female donor in good health and CMV-seronegative.

This chain links TRBV13 with TRBJ2-7; 10 bases line up with TRBD2. There are 14 residues in the CDR3. Germline-derived CDR1 and CDR2 are PRHDT and FYEKMQ (reference sequence). J was trimmed by 7 bases and V by 5 bases; bases with no gene match: 8. The CDR3 DNA is TGTGCCAGCAGCCCCGGACTAGCGGCTAAAGAGCAGTACTTC. Its translation: CASSPGLAAKEQYF. Filled out from reference TRBV13 and TRBJ2-7, the complete variable domain reads AAGVIQSPRHLIKEKRETATLKCYPIPRHDTVYWYQQGPGQDPQFLISFYEKMQSDKGSIPDRFSAQQFSDYHSELNMSSLELGDSALYFCASSPGLAAKEQYFGPGTRLTVT.

This chain links TRBV21-1 with TRBJ2-5; the D call of TRBD1 is as the table states it, not checked on the DNA. TRBV21-1 is noted as a pseudogene. This CDR3 spans 15 amino acids. CDR3 protein: CASSPRTGGQETQYF. The CDR3 nucleotides read TGTGCCAGCAGCCCCCGGACAGGGGGGCAAGAGACCCAGTACTTC.

The chain combines TRBV5-1 with TRBJ2-1; 11 nucleotides align to TRBD1. V shed 7 bases and J 8 bases; nucleotides not matched to a gene: 5. The CDR3 is 13 residues long. The germline gives CDR1 SGHRS, CDR2 YFSETQ. CDR3 amino acids: CASGPGQGDEQFF. CDR3 bases: TGCGCCAGCGGTCCGGGACAGGGGGATGAGCAGTTCTTC.

The J gene is TRBJ2-3, the V gene TRBV7-2; 10 bases line up with TRBD2. Germline CDR1 is SGHTA and CDR2 is FQGNSA. This CDR3 contains 15 residues. The trim removed 5 bases at V and 7 bases at J, leaving 9 bases unmatched. As DNA, the CDR3 is TGTGCCAGCAGCCCTAGCGGGGGCCCAAGAAATACGCAGTATTTT. Translating gives CASSPSGGPRNTQYF.

The chain is built from TRBV5-4 and TRBJ1-2; D is uncertain. V was cut by 5 bases and J by 6 bases, with 17 bases left in between. This CDR3 spans 14 amino acids. Germline-derived CDR1 and CDR2 are SGHNT and YYREEE (reference sequence). CDR3 region: CASSSERSEHGYTF. CDR3 DNA: TGTGCCAGCAGTTCCGAAAGATCAGAACATGGCTACACCTTC.

The rearrangement uses TRBV6-1 and TRBJ2-7, with 10 nucleotides matching TRBD1. Germline values: CDR1 MNHNS, CDR2 SASEGT. The V gene end was trimmed by 1 base and the J gene end by 5 bases; junction bases not matched to a gene: 5. This CDR3 is 15 amino acids long. The CDR3 DNA sequence: TGTGCCAGCAGTGAAGAGGGGACAGGGGCCCACGAGCAGTACTTC. It codes for CASSEEGTGAHEQYF.

This chain links TRBV4-2 with TRBJ2-3, with 9 bases lining up with TRBD2. Germline V gene lookup returns CDR1 LGHNA and CDR2 YNFKEQ. With V trimmed by 4 bases and J by 0 bases, 8 bases remained unmatched. The length of the CDR3 is 17 residues. The DNA for the CDR3 is TGTGCCAGCAGCCGAGCAAACAGCGGGGGGAGCACAGATACGCAGTATTTT. This translates into CASSRANSGGSTDTQYF.

The J gene is TRBJ1-5, the V gene TRBV6-1; D not resolved. This CDR3 is 13 amino acids long. Germline V gives CDR1 MNHNS, CDR2 SASEGT. With 4 bases removed from V and 7 bases from J, the gap between germline ends came to 11 bases. This chain's CDR3 is CASSADTQQPQHF. The CDR3 DNA is TGTGCCAGCAGTGCTGACACTCAACAGCCCCAGCATTTT.

This chain joins TRBV27 and TRBJ2-7, with D possibly matching TRBD1 (5 bases). Germline V gene lookup returns CDR1 MNHEY and CDR2 SMNVEV (reference sequence). Trimming took off 2 bases at V and 5 bases at J, with 10 bases between the two ends. CDR3 length: 13 residues. The CDR3 protein is CASSLSRVNEQYF. The CDR3 DNA reads as TGTGCCAGCAGTTTAAGCAGGGTAAACGAGCAGTACTTC.

The chain carries TRBV11-2 and TRBJ2-5, with TRBD1 as a possible D gene (5 bases). Germline V lookup: CDR1 SGHAT, CDR2 FQNNGV. The CDR3 is made up of 15 amino acids. Trimming shortened V by 4 bases and J by 0 bases, and 12 bases separated the two germline ends. CDR3 amino acids: CASSSKQGYQETQYF. The CDR3 DNA follows: TGTGCCAGCAGCTCCAAGCAGGGTTACCAAGAGACCCAGTACTTC.

This sequence joins TRBV27 and TRBJ2-7, with a tentative D call TRBD2 (6 bases). Germline V gene data show CDR1 as MNHEY and CDR2 as SMNVEV (reference sequence). This CDR3 region has 11 residues. V lost 5 bases and J lost 10, with 12 bases in between. CDR3 in amino acids: CASSMGLKQYF. CDR3 coding DNA: TGTGCCAGCAGTATGGGACTGAAACAGTACTTC.

The chain is built from TRBV11-2 and TRBJ2-5, with D perhaps TRBD1 (5 bases). Trimming removed 3 bases at V and 7 bases at J, with 12 bases between. This CDR3 is 13 amino acids long. Germline CDR1 SGHAT, CDR2 FQNNGV. Written as DNA, the CDR3 is TGTGCCAGCAGCTTGGTGGGGCATGCGACCCAGTACTTC. The encoded protein is CASSLVGHATQYF.

V is TRBV9 and J is TRBJ1-6, with TRBD1 matching over 7 bases. The V gene's germline CDR1 is SGDLS and CDR2 YYNGEE. J gave up 2 bases and V 4 bases, and 9 bases lay outside the gene matches. The CDR3 is 17 amino acids. CDR3 sequence reads: CASSLKEGATYNSPLHF. CDR3 DNA sequence: TGTGCCAGCAGCCTCAAGGAGGGGGCCACCTATAATTCACCCCTCCACTTT.

The V call is TRBV27, the J call TRBJ2-3; TRBD2 might be the D (7 bases). The CDR3 runs 12 residues. Per the germline V gene, CDR1 is MNHEY and CDR2 is SMNVEV (reference sequence). V was clipped by 2 bases and J by 14 bases, with 14 bases between them. For the CDR3, the DNA is TGTGCCAGCAGTTTAGGGGGGGGCCACAGGTATTTT. This encodes CASSLGGGHRYF.

The gene calls are TRBV5-1 and TRBJ1-1; unclear D gene. Germline V gene data show CDR1 as SGHRS and CDR2 as YFSETQ. This CDR3 has 15 residues. V was clipped by 1 base and J by 2 bases, with 12 bases between them. The CDR3 protein is CASSLTPGVNTEAFF. The CDR3 nucleotides read TGCGCCAGCAGCTTGACCCCCGGGGTAAACACTGAAGCTTTCTTT.

The chain has TRBV6-1 and TRBJ2-5; 8 bases fit TRBD1. The V segment lost 7 bases and the J segment 5 bases; nucleotides outside the gene matches: 6. There are 13 residues in the CDR3. The V gene's germline CDR1 is MNHNS and CDR2 SASEGT. The CDR3 region has the DNA TGTGCCAGCACCTATCAGGGGGCGGAGACCCAGTACTTC. This sequence encodes CASTYQGAETQYF.

The V call is TRBV30, the J call TRBJ2-3, with D perhaps TRBD1 (5 bases). The CDR3 covers 14 residues. The V gene's germline CDR1 is GTSNPN and CDR2 SVGIG (reference sequence). V gave up 0 bases and J gave up 0 bases, with 7 bases separating them. The CDR3 bases are TGTGCCTGGAGTGTAGGGGTGAGCACAGATACGCAGTATTTT. It specifies CAWSVGVSTDTQYF. Together with reference TRBV30 and TRBJ2-3, the CDR3 gives the full variable domain: SQTIHQWPATLVQPVGSPLSLECTVEGTSNPNLYWYRQAAGRGLQLLFYSVGIGQISSEVPQNLSASRPQDRQFILSSKKLLLSDSGFYLCAWSVGVSTDTQYFGPGTRLTVL.

V and J are TRBV11-1 and TRBJ2-7; 7 bases are a match to TRBD2. There are 15 residues in the CDR3. Germline CDR1 is SGHAT and CDR2 is FQDESV (reference sequence). V gave up 4 bases and J gave up 0 bases; unmatched junction bases: 6. The CDR3, as DNA: TGTGCCAGCAGCTCCGAAGGACTAGTCTCCTACGAGCAGTACTTC. It translates to CASSSEGLVSYEQYF.

The chain combines TRBV5-6 with TRBJ1-4; no firm D call. CDR3 length equals 15 residues. The ends were cut back, 3 bases at V and 3 bases at J, with 12 bases in the middle. The V gene's germline CDR1 is SGHDT and CDR2 YYEEEE. The CDR3: CASSWVRGANEKLFF. The DNA of the CDR3 is TGTGCCAGCAGCTGGGTCCGAGGCGCTAATGAAAAACTGTTTTTT.

The chain employs TRBV6-5 and TRBJ2-3; 7 bases fit TRBD2. The germline gives CDR1 MNHEY, CDR2 SVGAGI. This CDR3 comprises 15 residues. V lost 5 bases and J lost 2; bases outside the gene matches: 7. The CDR3 DNA sequence: TGTGCCAGCAGTCGCCTGGGGGGGTCCACAGATACGCAGTATTTT. Translated: CASSRLGGSTDTQYF.

CDR3 sequence reads: CANGQGVNEQFF. The CDR3 DNA reads as TGTGCCAACGGACAGGGAGTGAATGAGCAGTTCTTC. This rearrangement joins TRBV2 to TRBJ2-1; TRBD1 matches at 8 bases. After removal of 10 bases from V and 7 bases from J, the junction contained 6 bases not matched to a gene. Germline CDR1 is SNHLY and CDR2 is FYNNEI. The CDR3 runs 12 residues.

The J gene is TRBJ1-4, the V gene TRBV5-4; perhaps TRBD1 as D (6 bases). Trimming shortened V by 0 bases and J by 4 bases, and 10 bases separated the two germline ends. The CDR3 sequence is 15 residues long. Germline lookup yields CDR1 SGHNT and CDR2 YYREEE (reference sequence). The CDR3 region has the DNA TGTGCCAGCAGCTTGGTGACAGGCAGTAATGAAAAACTGTTTTTT. Protein product: CASSLVTGSNEKLFF.

The chain is built from TRBV27 and TRBJ1-1, with TRBD1 matching over 7 bases. V shed 5 bases, J shed 7 bases, and the junction held 10 bases outside the gene matches. This CDR3 has 14 residues. Germline V gives CDR1 MNHEY, CDR2 SMNVEV (reference sequence). The CDR3: CASSEKGTAVEAFF. CDR3 DNA: TGTGCCAGCAGTGAAAAGGGGACAGCGGTTGAAGCTTTCTTT.

This clone was picked up a small number of times. The rearrangement uses TRBV10-2 and TRBJ1-1; perhaps TRBD1 as D (6 bases). This CDR3 has 16 amino acids. Deletions cut 6 bases from V and 1 base from J, with 18 bases between. Looked up from germline, CDR1 is WSHSY and CDR2 is SAAADI. The CDR3 DNA reads as TGCGCCAGCAGCTCTGGGACACGGGCCCGGAACACTGAAGCTTTCTTT. Translated, it gives CASSSGTRARNTEAFF.

V and J are TRBV5-4 and TRBJ2-6; 7 bases line up with TRBD1. Germline CDR1 SGHNT, CDR2 YYREEE (reference sequence). The CDR3 runs to 18 residues. The J segment lost 1 base and the V segment lost 1 base, leaving 8 bases of the junction unmatched. The CDR3 spells CASSLTGTVASGANVLTF. CDR3 nucleotide sequence: TGTGCCAGCAGCTTGACCGGGACAGTGGCTTCTGGGGCCAACGTCCTGACTTTC.

This sequence joins TRBV5-1 and TRBJ2-1, with TRBD1 matching 8 bases. Germline V CDR1 and CDR2: SGHRS, YFSETQ. J lost 5 bases, V lost 5 bases, and 6 bases had no gene match. The CDR3 is 14 residues long. The CDR3 DNA is TGCGCCAGCAGAAGTCAGGGGGCTAACAATGAGCAGTTCTTC. It is translated as CASRSQGANNEQFF.

The gene calls are TRBV4-3 and TRBJ1-6; unclear D gene. V lost 0 bases, J lost 9 bases, and 9 bases lay in between. There are 14 residues in the CDR3. CDR1 is LGHNA and CDR2 is YSLEER in the germline V gene. CDR3 loop: CASSQDLGFSPLHF. The CDR3 DNA is TGCGCCAGCAGCCAAGATCTAGGCTTTTCACCCCTCCACTTT.

The chain couples TRBV9 to TRBJ2-2; 9 nucleotides align to TRBD2. Germline trimming cut 5 bases from V and 0 bases from J; bases unmatched to any gene: 11. The germline V gene has CDR1 SGDLS and CDR2 YYNGEE. This CDR3 spans 18 amino acids. CDR3 coding DNA: TGTGCCAGCAGTCTTGGTGGGCGGGGGGGGCCGAACACCGGGGAGCTGTTTTTT. It is translated as CASSLGGRGGPNTGELFF.

V and J are TRBV18 and TRBJ1-4; 8 bases fit TRBD1. The CDR3 length is 14 residues. Per germline, CDR1 KGHSH and CDR2 LQKENI. The trim removed 3 bases at V and 8 bases at J, leaving 5 bases unmatched. In DNA form, the CDR3 reads TGTGCCAGCTCACCCGGGACAGGTGGCGAAAAACTGTTTTTT. It codes for CASSPGTGGEKLFF.

The V and J genes are TRBV4-2 and TRBJ1-6, with D unresolved. This CDR3 spans 18 amino acids. From germline, CDR1 is LGHNA and CDR2 YNFKEQ. Trimming removed 0 bases at V and 1 base at J, with 13 bases between. CDR3 sequence: CASSQEWPRSSYNSPLHF. Written as DNA, the CDR3 is TGTGCCAGCAGCCAAGAATGGCCGAGGAGTTCCTATAATTCACCCCTCCACTTT.

This clone was seen a handful of times. The chain combines TRBV6-1 with TRBJ2-2; possible D gene TRBD2, 5 bases. Germline V gives CDR1 MNHNS, CDR2 SASEGT. The CDR3 contains 14 residues. The V gene lost 6 bases and the J gene lost 3 bases, with 11 bases spanning the gap. CDR3: CASRRPGDTGELFF. DNA for the CDR3: TGTGCCAGCAGACGGCCCGGGGACACCGGGGAGCTGTTTTTT.